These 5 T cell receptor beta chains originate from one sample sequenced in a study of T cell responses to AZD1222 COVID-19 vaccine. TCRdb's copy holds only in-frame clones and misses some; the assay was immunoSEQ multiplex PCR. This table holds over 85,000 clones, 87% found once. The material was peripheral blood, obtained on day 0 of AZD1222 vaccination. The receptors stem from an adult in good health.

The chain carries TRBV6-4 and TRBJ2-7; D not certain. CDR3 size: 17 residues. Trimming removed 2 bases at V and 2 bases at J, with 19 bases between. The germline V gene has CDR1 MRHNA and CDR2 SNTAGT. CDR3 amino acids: CASSDTAYCLRAYEQYF. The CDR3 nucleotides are TGTGCCAGCAGTGACACCGCCTACTGCCTCCGGGCCTACGAGCAGTACTTC.

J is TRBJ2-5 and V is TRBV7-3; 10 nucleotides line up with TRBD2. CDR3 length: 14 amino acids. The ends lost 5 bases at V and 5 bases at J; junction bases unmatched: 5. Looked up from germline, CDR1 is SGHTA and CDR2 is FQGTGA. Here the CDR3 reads CASSLAGAGETQYF. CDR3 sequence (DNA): TGTGCCAGCAGCCTAGCGGGGGCGGGGGAGACCCAGTACTTC.

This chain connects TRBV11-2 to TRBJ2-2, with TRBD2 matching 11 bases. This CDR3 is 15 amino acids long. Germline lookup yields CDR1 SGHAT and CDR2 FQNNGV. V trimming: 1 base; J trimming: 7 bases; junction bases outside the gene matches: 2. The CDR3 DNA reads TGTGCCAGCAGCTTAGGACTAGCGGGAATCGGGGAGCTGTTTTTT. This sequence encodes CASSLGLAGIGELFF.

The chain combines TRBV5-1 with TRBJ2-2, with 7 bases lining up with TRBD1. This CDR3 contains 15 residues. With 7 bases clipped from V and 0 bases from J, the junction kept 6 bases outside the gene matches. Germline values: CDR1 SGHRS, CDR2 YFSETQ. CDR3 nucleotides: TGCGCCAGCGCAAGGGGACAGACGAACACCGGGGAGCTGTTTTTT. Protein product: CASARGQTNTGELFF.

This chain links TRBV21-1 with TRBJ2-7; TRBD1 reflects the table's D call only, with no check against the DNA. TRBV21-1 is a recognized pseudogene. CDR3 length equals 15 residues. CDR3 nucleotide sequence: TGTGCCAGCAGCAGAGGACAGGGGGTCACCTACGAGCAGTACTTC. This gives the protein CASSRGQGVTYEQYF.